Reported below is one TCR beta chain. Germline-derived CDR1 and CDR2 are MDHEN and SYDVKM. This CDR3 contains 13 residues. V was trimmed by 8 bases and J by 5 bases, leaving 15 bases between them. The data were obtained in a study of blood T cell repertoires in COVID-19. Some clones are missing from TCRdb's copy, which holds only in-frame ones; the method was immunoSEQ multiplex PCR. The repertoire holds just over 60,000 clones, with around 80% as singletons. This sequence was found in a man in his sixties with acute or convalescent COVID-19. Sample: peripheral blood. The V and J genes are TRBV28 and TRBJ2-5; D not resolved. The CDR3 is CASGTVPRETQYF. CDR3 coding DNA: TGTGCCAGCGGTACAGTTCCAAGGGAGACCCAGTACTTC.